This TCR beta chain appears in the sequencing data of a study of identical twins. Findings and caveats of the study: Abundant cord blood beta clonotypes carried fewer insertions; memory repertoires showed none. Twin pairs had excess sharing that was weaker in beta out-of-frame sequences. Zero-insertion results could be subject to partial confounding by invariant MAIT and iNKT cells. Shared out-of-frame alpha sequences (those common to twins) showed excess low generation probability.

TCRdb reprocessed the 5' RACE reads via MiXCR and lists one record per CDR3 protein. The table shows 350,000 to 450,000 distinct CDR3 sequences, with 18% occurring only once. Germline assignment: CDR1 SGHRS and CDR2 YFSETQ. Losses at the gene ends were 4 bases for V and 9 bases for J; bases not matched to a gene: 6. The CDR3 extends over 14 amino acids. A note on this clonotype: Antigen specificity is unknown.

The TCR was taken from a man aged 45 to 65 in good health. The chain is built from TRBV5-1 and TRBJ1-6; 8 bases agree with TRBD1. Sequencing was carried out using naive T cells sorted from blood. DNA for the CDR3: TGCGCCAGCAGCCCAGGACAGGGTCGTTCACCCCTCCACTTT. Protein product: CASSPGQGRSPLHF.